The sequence of this TCR beta chain was determined in a study of T cell responses to AZD1222 COVID-19 vaccine. The method was immunoSEQ multiplex PCR; TCRdb's version includes in-frame clones alone and lacks a portion of them. The table has around 100,000 clones, around 94% seen once. With respect to this clone: Its antigen is unknown.

The trim removed 4 bases at V and 11 bases at J, leaving 9 bases unmatched. CDR1 is SGDLS, CDR2 YYNGEE, per germline. The CDR3 covers 14 residues. General observations from the study: Following two doses of AZD1222, Spike-specific TCR breadth and depth rose. Donors skewed white British and female; clonal diversity was possibly underestimated. Unmutated variant regions are reportedly targeted by nearly half of spike-specific TCRs. All repertoire sampling was performed exclusively after the peak T cell response.

The material was peripheral blood, obtained on day 0 of AZD1222 vaccination. The clonotype comes from an adult in good health. V is TRBV9 and J is TRBJ1-6; 7 nucleotides line up with TRBD1. The CDR3 DNA reads as TGTGCCAGCAGCCCGCGACAGGGAAATCCACCCCTCCACTTT. Translating gives CASSPRQGNPPLHF. The variable domain in full, completed from reference TRBV9 and TRBJ1-6, reads DSGVTQTPKHLITATGQRVTLRCSPRSGDLSVYWYQQSLDQGLQFLIQYYNGEERAKGNILERFSAQQFPDLHSELNLSSLELGDSALYFCASSPRQGNPPLHFGNGTRLTVT.